A single T cell receptor (beta chain) is shown here with its context. Its antigen remains unidentified. Germline-derived CDR1 and CDR2 are LNHDA and SQIVND (reference sequence). This CDR3 has 14 residues. V was cut by 2 bases and J by 3 bases, with 9 bases left in between. This specimen comes from a study of cytotoxic CD8 clonotypes in ibrutinib-treated CLL. Study in general: Around 25 partial and 2 complete responses; at median roughly 70 months, about 14 remitted, roughly twelve progressed. Points from the study as a whole: Shared public clonotypes were rare, and on treatment they either got smaller or stayed the same.

Libraries were prepared by immunoSEQ multiplex PCR; TCRdb keeps only in-frame clonotypes and omits some of them. The sample lists around 24,000 clones, approximately 81% seen once, with about 10% in the top ten. The gene calls are TRBV19 and TRBJ2-3, with no clear D. This clonotype was sampled from a human donor with chronic lymphocytic leukemia. The starting material was PBMCs, obtained before ibrutinib treatment. CDR3 amino acids: CASSISIGTDTQYF. For the CDR3, the DNA is TGTGCCAGTAGTATATCCATTGGTACAGATACGCAGTATTTT. Based on the CDR3 plus reference TRBV19 and TRBJ2-3, the full variable domain is DGGITQSPKYLFRKEGQNVTLSCEQNLNHDAMYWYRQDPGQGLRLIYYSQIVNDFQKGDIAEGYSVSREKKESFPLTVTSAQKNPTAFYLCASSISIGTDTQYFGPGTRLTVL.